This entry lists 23 T cell receptor beta chains sequenced from one sample in a study of blood T cell repertoires in COVID-19. This table comes from immunoSEQ multiplex PCR, and its TCRdb copy is limited to in-frame clones, with some not included. The table records about 200,000 clones, around 90% of them present only once. Sequencing was performed on peripheral blood. These receptors were obtained from a man in his fifties or sixties with active or convalescent COVID-19.

This clone was detected only a few times. This chain joins TRBV5-6 and TRBJ1-1; maybe TRBD1 (6 bases). From germline, CDR1 is SGHDT and CDR2 YYEEEE. The CDR3 runs 15 residues. With 6 bases removed from V and 1 base from J, the gap between germline ends came to 16 bases. The CDR3 loop reads CASTFTSQGNTEAFF. The CDR3 nucleotides read TGTGCCAGCACTTTCACCTCACAGGGGAACACTGAAGCTTTCTTT.

The genes are TRBV5-1 and TRBJ1-5; maybe TRBD1 (6 bases). The germline CDR1 and CDR2 sequences are SGHRS and YFSETQ. The CDR3 sequence is 15 residues long. Trimming pared 4 bases from V and 6 bases from J, leaving 17 bases between. CDR3 residues: CASSPAAGAGQPQHF. CDR3 DNA: TGCGCCAGCAGCCCGGCGGCAGGGGCGGGTCAGCCCCAGCATTTT.

The chain recombines TRBV28 with TRBJ1-2; D unresolved. The V and J ends lost 1 base and 4 bases respectively, with 13 bases between them. Germline V gene data show CDR1 as MDHEN and CDR2 as SYDVKM. The CDR3 is made up of 15 amino acids. For the CDR3, the DNA is TGTGCCAGCAGTTTATTAGGTGGCGGATTCTATGGCTACACCTTC. Translation: CASSLLGGGFYGYTF.

The rearrangement uses TRBV12-3 or TRBV12-4 and TRBJ1-2; perhaps TRBD1 as D (5 bases). The CDR3 totals 13 residues. V was clipped by 5 bases and J by 4 bases, with 11 bases between them. The CDR3 DNA follows: TGTGCCAGCAGTACCCGACAGTTCTATGGCTACACCTTC. Protein: CASSTRQFYGYTF.

The J gene is TRBJ1-6, the V gene TRBV2; D ambiguous. Trimming removed 6 bases at V and 6 bases at J, with 15 bases between. Germline V gene data show CDR1 as SNHLY and CDR2 as FYNNEI. This CDR3 spans 15 amino acids. The CDR3 DNA follows: TGTGCCAGCAGCCCTCCGGAGCCCCCTAATTCACCCCTCCACTTT. Protein product: CASSPPEPPNSPLHF.

The rearrangement uses TRBV7-9 and TRBJ2-7; TRBD1 matches 8 bases. CDR3 size: 15 residues. The V and J ends lost 5 bases and 4 bases, in that order; junction bases with no gene match: 10. The germline V gene has CDR1 SEHNR and CDR2 FQNEAQ (reference sequence). CDR3 in DNA: TGTGCCAGCAGCGGCCCCGGGACAGGCAAATACGAGCAGTACTTC. Its protein is CASSGPGTGKYEQYF.

The V call is TRBV2, the J call TRBJ2-5; 10 nucleotides agree with TRBD2. Germline V gene sequence: CDR1 SNHLY, CDR2 FYNNEI. The CDR3 contains 15 residues. The junction had 7 bases not matched to a gene; V was cut back by 6 bases and J by 3 bases. The CDR3 nucleotides are TGTGCCAGCAGGGAGGGACTAGCGCCGGAAGAGACCCAGTACTTC. This codes for CASREGLAPEETQYF.

V usage is TRBV5-1 and J usage is TRBJ2-1; the D gene is possibly TRBD1 (6 bases). In germline, CDR1 is SGHRS, CDR2 YFSETQ. V lost 0 bases and J lost 7, with 8 bases in between. This CDR3 region has 13 residues. The CDR3 loop reads CASSLGGPNEQFF. The CDR3 DNA follows: TGCGCCAGCAGCTTGGGGGGGCCAAATGAGCAGTTCTTC.

This chain joins TRBV6-6 and TRBJ2-7, with TRBD1 identical over 11 bases. CDR3 length equals 14 residues. Germline V lookup: CDR1 MNHNY, CDR2 SVGAGI (reference sequence). V lost 6 bases, J lost 3 bases, and 4 bases stayed unmatched. CDR3 bases: TGTGCCAGCAGCGGACAGGGGGCTAGCTACGAGCAGTACTTC. It is translated as CASSGQGASYEQYF.

The sample holds one count of this clone. This chain links TRBV12-3 or TRBV12-4 with TRBJ2-7; 8 bases match TRBD1. There are 12 residues in the CDR3. V lost 5 bases and J lost 9; bases outside the gene matches: 6. The CDR3 reads CASSPGQGRQYF. DNA for the CDR3: TGTGCCAGCAGTCCAGGACAGGGTCGGCAGTACTTC.

The chain is built from TRBV5-1 and TRBJ2-3, with TRBD1 matching 10 bases. Germline V gives CDR1 SGHRS, CDR2 YFSETQ. The trim removed 0 bases at V and 3 bases at J, leaving 4 bases unmatched. The CDR3 has 16 residues. The CDR3 protein is CASSLGDRGRTDTQYF. CDR3 in DNA: TGCGCCAGCAGCTTGGGGGACAGGGGCCGTACAGATACGCAGTATTTT. The full variable domain, in which reference TRBV5-1 and TRBJ2-3 provide the parts outside the CDR3, is KAGVTQTPRYLIKTRGQQVTLSCSPISGHRSVSWYQQTPGQGLQFLFEYFSETQRNKGNFPGRFSGRQFSNSRSEMNVSTLELGDSALYLCASSLGDRGRTDTQYFGPGTRLTVL.

The chain links TRBV3-1 (or the pseudogene TRBV3-2) to TRBJ2-3, with 9 bases matching TRBD2. The germline V gene encodes CDR1 LGHDT and CDR2 YNNKEL (reference sequence). The CDR3 contains 15 residues. After removal of 3 bases from V and 6 bases from J, the junction contained 7 bases not matched to a gene. The CDR3 is CASSQGGGAGDTQYF. CDR3 nucleotide sequence: TGTGCCAGCAGCCAGGGCGGGGGGGCCGGCGATACGCAGTATTTT.

The chain combines TRBV9 with TRBJ2-2; TRBD2 agrees at 12 bases. After removal of 3 bases from V and 0 bases from J, the junction contained 9 bases not matched to a gene. This CDR3 region has 19 residues. Germline V lookup: CDR1 SGDLS, CDR2 YYNGEE. DNA for the CDR3: TGTGCCAGCAGCGCCAGACTAGCGGGGGCTTCCGCGAACACCGGGGAGCTGTTTTTT. Translated: CASSARLAGASANTGELFF.

The chain employs TRBV11-2 and TRBJ2-5, with 7 bases that match TRBD1. Per the germline V gene, CDR1 is SGHAT and CDR2 is FQNNGV. V trimming: 5 bases; J trimming: 7 bases; junction bases outside the gene matches: 13. CDR3 length: 15 residues. The CDR3 bases are TGTGCCAGCAGCCCGCGACAGGGTATGATAGGGACCCAGTACTTC. Its translation is CASSPRQGMIGTQYF.

The chain carries TRBV2 and TRBJ1-4; perhaps TRBD1 as D (5 bases). Trimming shortened V by 6 bases and J by 6 bases, and 8 bases separated the two germline ends. Germline V gene data show CDR1 as SNHLY and CDR2 as FYNNEI. The CDR3 runs 12 residues. The DNA for the CDR3 is TGTGCCAGCAGACCCAGGGATGAAAAACTGTTTTTT. Amino acids: CASRPRDEKLFF. Drawing the rest from reference TRBV2 and TRBJ1-4, the complete variable domain is EPEVTQTPSHQVTQMGQEVILRCVPISNHLYFYWYRQILGQKVEFLVSFYNNEISEKSEIFDDQFSVERPDGSNFTLKIRSTKLEDSAMYFCASRPRDEKLFFGSGTQLSVL.

This rearrangement joins TRBV12-3 or TRBV12-4 to TRBJ2-7, with D possibly TRBD1 on 6 matching bases. This CDR3 comprises 13 residues. The V end was cut by 0 bases, the J end by 7 bases, with 10 bases between. CDR3 nucleotides: TGTGCCAGCAGTTTAGCGGGGGCAGGGGAGCAGTACTTC. Its protein is CASSLAGAGEQYF.

This chain connects TRBV2 to TRBJ1-1, with D perhaps matching TRBD1 (5 bases). CDR3 length equals 16 residues. V lost 7 bases, J lost 3 bases, and 21 bases lay in between. The germline V gene has CDR1 SNHLY and CDR2 FYNNEI. The CDR3 DNA sequence: TGTGCCAGCAAGGGTGGGGCAGGGTCTTTATACACTGAAGCTTTCTTT. Amino acids: CASKGGAGSLYTEAFF.

Written as DNA, the CDR3 is TGTGCCAGCAGTTACTCTGGGGGGGCCTCAGATACGCAGTATTTT. The encoded protein is CASSYSGGASDTQYF. The V and J genes are TRBV6-5 and TRBJ2-3; the D gene is possibly TRBD2 (7 bases). The germline gives CDR1 MNHEY, CDR2 SVGAGI. The V end was cut by 0 bases, the J end by 4 bases, with 11 bases between. This CDR3 has 15 residues.

The CDR3 protein is CASSLVGRGMDSPLHF. CDR3 nucleotides: TGTGCCAGCAGCTTAGTTGGCAGGGGTATGGATTCACCCCTCCACTTT. V and J are TRBV7-6 and TRBJ1-6, with D possibly being TRBD1 (6 bases). Germline CDR1 reads SGHVS; CDR2 reads FNYEAQ. The CDR3 consists of 16 residues. V was clipped by 1 base and J by 8 bases, with 15 bases between them.

There are a few counts of this clone. The chain recombines TRBV9 with TRBJ2-1, with D maybe TRBD1 (6 bases). The length of the CDR3 is 16 residues. The germline V gene encodes CDR1 SGDLS and CDR2 YYNGEE. Trimming took off 3 bases at V and 1 base at J, with 14 bases between the two ends. CDR3 in DNA: TGTGCCAGCAGCGGCGAGACAGGTGGGTCCTACAATGAGCAGTTCTTC. The encoded protein is CASSGETGGSYNEQFF.

The genes are TRBV2 and TRBJ1-5; tentative D call: TRBD1 (6 bases). Germline V lookup: CDR1 SNHLY, CDR2 FYNNEI. The CDR3 runs 15 residues. The ends were cut back, 5 bases at V and 6 bases at J, with 17 bases in the middle. CDR3 sequence: CASSRSTGRGQPQHF. CDR3 coding DNA: TGTGCCAGCAGTAGGTCGACAGGACGCGGTCAGCCCCAGCATTTT. The full variable domain, completed using reference TRBV2 and TRBJ1-5, is EPEVTQTPSHQVTQMGQEVILRCVPISNHLYFYWYRQILGQKVEFLVSFYNNEISEKSEIFDDQFSVERPDGSNFTLKIRSTKLEDSAMYFCASSRSTGRGQPQHFGDGTRLSIL.

This rearrangement joins TRBV19 to TRBJ1-2; TRBD1 matches at 8 bases. CDR1 is LNHDA and CDR2 is SQIVND in the germline V gene (reference sequence). CDR3 length: 15 amino acids. V lost 6 bases to trimming and J lost 6 bases; unmatched junction nucleotides: 12. DNA of the CDR3: TGTGCCAGTAGCTTCAACAGGGGGTCCGAAGATGGCTACACCTTC. This gives the protein CASSFNRGSEDGYTF.

This clone was recorded once. The chain recombines TRBV2 with TRBJ1-2, with D perhaps TRBD1 (5 bases). The germline V and J ends were trimmed by 6 bases and 6 bases, with 14 bases remaining between them. Germline-derived CDR1 and CDR2 are SNHLY and FYNNEI. The CDR3 sequence is 13 residues long. CDR3 in DNA: TGTGCCAGCAGCGTTATACCGGGGGATGGCTACACCTTC. This gives the protein CASSVIPGDGYTF.